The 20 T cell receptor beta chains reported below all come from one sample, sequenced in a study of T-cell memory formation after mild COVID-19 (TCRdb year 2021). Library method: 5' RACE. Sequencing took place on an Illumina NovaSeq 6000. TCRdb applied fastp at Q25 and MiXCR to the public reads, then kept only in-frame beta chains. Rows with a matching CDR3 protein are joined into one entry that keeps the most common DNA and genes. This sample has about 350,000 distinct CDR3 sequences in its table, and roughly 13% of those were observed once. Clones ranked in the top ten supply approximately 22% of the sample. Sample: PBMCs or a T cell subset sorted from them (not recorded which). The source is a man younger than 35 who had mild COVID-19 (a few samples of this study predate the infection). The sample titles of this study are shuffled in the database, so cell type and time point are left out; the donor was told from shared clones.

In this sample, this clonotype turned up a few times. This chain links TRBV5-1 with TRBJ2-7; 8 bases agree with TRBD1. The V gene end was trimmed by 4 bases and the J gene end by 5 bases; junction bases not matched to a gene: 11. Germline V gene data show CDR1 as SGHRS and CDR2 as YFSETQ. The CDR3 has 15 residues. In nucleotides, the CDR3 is TGCGCCAGCAGCCGGAACGGACAGGGATCGGACGAGCAGTACGTC. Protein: CASSRNGQGSDEQYV.

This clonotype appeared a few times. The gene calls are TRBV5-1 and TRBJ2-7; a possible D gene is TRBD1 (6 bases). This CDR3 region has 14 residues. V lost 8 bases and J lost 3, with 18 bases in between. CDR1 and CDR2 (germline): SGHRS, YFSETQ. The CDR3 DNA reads TGCGCCAGTTCCGCTCCGGGACACCACTACGAGCAGTACTTC. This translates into CASSAPGHHYEQYF.

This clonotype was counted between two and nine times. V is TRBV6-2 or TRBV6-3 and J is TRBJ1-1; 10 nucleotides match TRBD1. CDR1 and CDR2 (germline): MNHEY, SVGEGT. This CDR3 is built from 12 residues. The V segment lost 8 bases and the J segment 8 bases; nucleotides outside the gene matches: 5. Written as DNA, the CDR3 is TGTGCCAGCGGGGACAGGGGATTGGAAGCTTTCTTT. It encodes CASGDRGLEAFF.

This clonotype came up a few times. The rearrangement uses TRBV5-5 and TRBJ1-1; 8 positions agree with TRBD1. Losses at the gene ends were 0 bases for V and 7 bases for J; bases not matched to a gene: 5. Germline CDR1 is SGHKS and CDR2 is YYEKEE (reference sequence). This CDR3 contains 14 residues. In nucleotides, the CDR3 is TGTGCCAGCAGCTTGGCAGGGGGCGGTTATGAAGCTTTCTTT. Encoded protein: CASSLAGGGYEAFF.

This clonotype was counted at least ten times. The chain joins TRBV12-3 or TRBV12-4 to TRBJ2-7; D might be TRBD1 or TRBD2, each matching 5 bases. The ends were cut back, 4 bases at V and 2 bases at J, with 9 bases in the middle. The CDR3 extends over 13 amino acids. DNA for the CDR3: TGTGCCAGCAGTTATAGGGGAGCCTACGAGCAGTACGTC. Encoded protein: CASSYRGAYEQYV.

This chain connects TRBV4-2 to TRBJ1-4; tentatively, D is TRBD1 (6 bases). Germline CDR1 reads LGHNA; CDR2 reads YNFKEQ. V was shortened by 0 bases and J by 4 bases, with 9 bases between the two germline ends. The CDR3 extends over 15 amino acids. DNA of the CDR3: TGTGCCAGCAGCCAAGACGGACAGAGTAATGAAAAACTGTTTTTT. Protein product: CASSQDGQSNEKLFF.

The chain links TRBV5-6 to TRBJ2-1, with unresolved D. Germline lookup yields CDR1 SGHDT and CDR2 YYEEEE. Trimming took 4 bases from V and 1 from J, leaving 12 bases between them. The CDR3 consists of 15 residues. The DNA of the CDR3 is TGTGCCAGCAGCACGGGCGCAAATTCCTACAATGAGCAGTTCTTC. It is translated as CASSTGANSYNEQFF.

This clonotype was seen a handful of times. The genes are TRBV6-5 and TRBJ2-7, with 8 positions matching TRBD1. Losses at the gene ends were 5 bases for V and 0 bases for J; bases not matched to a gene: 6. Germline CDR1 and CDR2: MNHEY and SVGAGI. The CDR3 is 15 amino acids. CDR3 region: CASSDRGVGSYEQYF. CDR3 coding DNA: TGTGCCAGCAGTGACAGGGGTGTGGGCTCCTACGAGCAGTACTTC.

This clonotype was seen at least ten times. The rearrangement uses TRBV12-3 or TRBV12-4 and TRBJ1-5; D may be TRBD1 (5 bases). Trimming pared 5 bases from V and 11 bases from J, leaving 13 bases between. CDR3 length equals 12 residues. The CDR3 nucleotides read TGTGCCAGCAGTCCGCAGGGCTACGCCCAGCATTTT. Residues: CASSPQGYAQHF.

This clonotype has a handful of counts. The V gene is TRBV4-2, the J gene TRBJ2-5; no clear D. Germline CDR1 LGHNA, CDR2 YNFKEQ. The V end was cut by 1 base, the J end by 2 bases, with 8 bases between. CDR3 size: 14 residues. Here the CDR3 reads CASSQVAEQETQYF. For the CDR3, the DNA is TGTGCCAGCAGCCAAGTCGCGGAACAAGAGACCCAGTACTTC.

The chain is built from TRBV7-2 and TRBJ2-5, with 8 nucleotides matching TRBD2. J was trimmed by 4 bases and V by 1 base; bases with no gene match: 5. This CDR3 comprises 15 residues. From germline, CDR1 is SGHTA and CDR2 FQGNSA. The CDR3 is CASSLVGGVGETQYF. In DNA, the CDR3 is TGTGCCAGCAGCTTAGTCGGGGGGGTAGGAGAGACCCAGTACTTC.

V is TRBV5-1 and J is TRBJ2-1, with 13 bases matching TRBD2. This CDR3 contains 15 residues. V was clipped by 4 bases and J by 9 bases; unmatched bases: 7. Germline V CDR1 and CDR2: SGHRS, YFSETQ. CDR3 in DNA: TGCGCCAGCAGCCTCCCGGGACTAGCGGGACTTGAGCAGTTCTTC. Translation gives CASSLPGLAGLEQFF.

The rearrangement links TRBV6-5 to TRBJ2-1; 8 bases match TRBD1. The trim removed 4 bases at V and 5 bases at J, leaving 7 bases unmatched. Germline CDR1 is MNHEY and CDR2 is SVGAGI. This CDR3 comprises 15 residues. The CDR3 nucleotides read TGTGCCAGCAGTTTCGACAGGGGTCGTAACAATGAGCAGTTCTTC. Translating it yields CASSFDRGRNNEQFF.

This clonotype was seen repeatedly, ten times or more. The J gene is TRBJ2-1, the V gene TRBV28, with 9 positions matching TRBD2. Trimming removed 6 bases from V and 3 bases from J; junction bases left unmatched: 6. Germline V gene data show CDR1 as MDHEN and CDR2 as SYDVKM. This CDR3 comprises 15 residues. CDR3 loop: CASRPSSGVYNEQFF. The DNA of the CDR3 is TGTGCCAGCAGGCCCTCTAGCGGGGTCTACAATGAGCAGTTCTTC.

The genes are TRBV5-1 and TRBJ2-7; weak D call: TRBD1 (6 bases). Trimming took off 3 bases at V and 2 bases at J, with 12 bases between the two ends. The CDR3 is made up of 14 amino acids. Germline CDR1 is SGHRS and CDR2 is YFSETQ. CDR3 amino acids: CASSSRDNPYEQYF. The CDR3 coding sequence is TGCGCCAGCAGCTCCCGGGACAATCCCTACGAGCAGTACTTC.

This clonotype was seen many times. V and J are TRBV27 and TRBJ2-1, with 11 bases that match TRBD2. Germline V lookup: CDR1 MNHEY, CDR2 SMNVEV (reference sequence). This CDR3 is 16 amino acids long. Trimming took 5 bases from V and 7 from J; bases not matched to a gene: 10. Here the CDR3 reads CASSPTSTSGANEQFF. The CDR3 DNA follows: TGTGCCAGCAGTCCAACATCGACTAGCGGGGCAAATGAGCAGTTCTTC.

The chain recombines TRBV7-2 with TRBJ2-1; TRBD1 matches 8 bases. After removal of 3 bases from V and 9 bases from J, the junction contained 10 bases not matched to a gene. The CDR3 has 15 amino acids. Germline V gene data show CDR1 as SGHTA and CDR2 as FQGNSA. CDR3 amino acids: CASSFPGQEAGEQFF. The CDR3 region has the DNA TGTGCCAGCAGCTTCCCGGGACAGGAGGCGGGTGAGCAGTTCTTC.

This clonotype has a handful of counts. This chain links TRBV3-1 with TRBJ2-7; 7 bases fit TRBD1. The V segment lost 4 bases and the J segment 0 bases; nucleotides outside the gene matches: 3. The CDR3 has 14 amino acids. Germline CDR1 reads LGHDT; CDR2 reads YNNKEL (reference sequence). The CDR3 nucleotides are TGTGCCAGCAGCCCCGGGACAGTCTCCTACGAGCAGTACTTC. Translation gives CASSPGTVSYEQYF.

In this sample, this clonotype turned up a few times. CDR3 coding DNA: TGCAGTGCTAGTGACAGGGGCTACGAGCAGTACGTC. It specifies CSASDRGYEQYV. The chain has TRBV20-1 and TRBJ2-7; TRBD1 agrees at 8 bases. Per germline, CDR1 DFQATT and CDR2 SNEGSKA (reference sequence). This CDR3 has 12 amino acids. V shed 3 bases, J shed 3 bases, and the junction held 1 base outside the gene matches.

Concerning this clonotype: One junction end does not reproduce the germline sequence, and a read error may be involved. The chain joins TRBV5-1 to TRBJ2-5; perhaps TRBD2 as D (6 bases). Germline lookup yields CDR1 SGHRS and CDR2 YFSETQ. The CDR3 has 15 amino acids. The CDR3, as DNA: TGCGCCATCAGCGCAGGGCGGGGTAATCAGGAGACCCAGTACTTC. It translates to CAISAGRGNQETQYF. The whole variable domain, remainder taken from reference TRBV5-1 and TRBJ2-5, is KAGVTQTPRYLIKTRGQQVTLSCSPISGHRSVSWYQQTPGQGLQFLFEYFSETQRNKGNFPGRFSGRQFSNSRSEMNVSTLELGDSALYLCAISAGRGNQETQYFGPGTRLLVL.